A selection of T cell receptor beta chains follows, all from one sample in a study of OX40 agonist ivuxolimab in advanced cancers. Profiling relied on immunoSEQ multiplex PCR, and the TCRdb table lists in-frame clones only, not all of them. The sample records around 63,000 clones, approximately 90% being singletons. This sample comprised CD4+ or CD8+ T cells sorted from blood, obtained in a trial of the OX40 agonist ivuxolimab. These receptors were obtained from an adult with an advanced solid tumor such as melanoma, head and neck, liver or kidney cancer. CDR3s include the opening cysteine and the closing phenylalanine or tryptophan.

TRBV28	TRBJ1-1	CASSKPTEAFF
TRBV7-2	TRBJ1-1	CASKRVGSMNTEAFF
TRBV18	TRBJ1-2	CASSPPSREAYGYTF
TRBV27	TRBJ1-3	CASRGVHGNTIYF
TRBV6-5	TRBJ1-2	CASSRTGYGYTF
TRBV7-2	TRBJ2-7	CASSFGASSSYEQYF
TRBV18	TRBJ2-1	CASSPPGPRSSYNEQFF
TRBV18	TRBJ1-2	CASSPPGTSYGYTF
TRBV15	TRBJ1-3	CATSRSIGAGNTIYF
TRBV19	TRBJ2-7	CASSRTGVYEQYF
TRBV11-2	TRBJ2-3	CASSFRGGGTDTQYF
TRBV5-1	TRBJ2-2	CASSLARGLTNTGELFF
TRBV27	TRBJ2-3	CASNAISGASTDTQYF
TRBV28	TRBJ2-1	CASSFGMSGRAPLTSSYNEQFF
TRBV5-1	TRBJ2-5	CASSSGVTQYF
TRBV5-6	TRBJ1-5	CASSRQAYSNQPQHF
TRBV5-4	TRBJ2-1	CASSLSGTSGNEQFF
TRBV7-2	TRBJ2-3	CASSLGVGSDTQYF
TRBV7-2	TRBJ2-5	CASSAQQGGQETQYF
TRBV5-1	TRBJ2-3	CASSLQGAGTDTQYF
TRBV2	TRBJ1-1	CASRRWDRNTEAFF
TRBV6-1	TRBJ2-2	CASSWGDGELFF
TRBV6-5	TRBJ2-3	CASRGDGTDTQYF
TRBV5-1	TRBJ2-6	CASSQTGLSGANVLTF
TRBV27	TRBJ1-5	CASSGSSNQPQHF
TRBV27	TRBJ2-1	CASSGRLAGPYNEQFF
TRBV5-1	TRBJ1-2	CASSFGTEVRGYGYTF
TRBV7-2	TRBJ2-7	CASSLMGRGGSYEQYF